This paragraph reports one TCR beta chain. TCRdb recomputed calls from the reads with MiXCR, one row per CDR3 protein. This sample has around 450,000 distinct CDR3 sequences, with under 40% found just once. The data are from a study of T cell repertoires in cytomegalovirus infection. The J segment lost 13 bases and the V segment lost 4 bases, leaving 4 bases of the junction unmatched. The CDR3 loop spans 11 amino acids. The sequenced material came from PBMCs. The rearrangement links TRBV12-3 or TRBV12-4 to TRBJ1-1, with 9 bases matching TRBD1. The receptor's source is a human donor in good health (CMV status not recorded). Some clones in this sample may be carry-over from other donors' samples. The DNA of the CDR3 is TGTGCCAGCAGTTACAGGGGGCAGGATTTCTTT. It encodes CASSYRGQDFF.